Below, 21 T cell receptor beta chains from the same sample are listed, as sequenced in a study of T-cell reconstitution after alpha-beta-depleted transplantation in children. Construction of the TCRbeta library involved unique molecular identifiers. MiXCR was run by TCRdb on the PCR reads, yielding one entry per CDR3 protein. This table has about 480,000 distinct CDR3 sequences, roughly an eighth appearing once. Sequenced here: PBMCs from the stem cell graft donor, sampled from the stem cell graft. Source of these receptors: a human donor who donated a stem cell graft to a child with combined immunodeficiency.

This clonotype was seen once. Relative to the germline gene, one junction end is altered; a read error may explain this. The chain employs TRBV4-1 and TRBJ1-2, with 8 nucleotides matching TRBD1. Germline-derived CDR1 and CDR2 are MGHRA and YSYEKL. The CDR3 loop spans 15 amino acids. The CDR3 loop is CASSQALTGEYGHTF. The DNA of the CDR3 is TGCGCCAGCAGCCAAGCCTTGACAGGGGAGTATGGCCACACCTTC.

The table lists this clonotype with a few counts. This chain connects TRBV29-1 to TRBJ2-7; 10 bases match TRBD1. Trimming took 5 bases from V and 7 from J; bases not matched to a gene: 8. This CDR3 region has 13 residues. Germline CDR1 is SQVTM and CDR2 is ANQGSEA. CDR3 amino acids: CSVTRTGGGEQYF. As DNA, the CDR3 is TGCAGCGTTACTCGGACAGGGGGAGGGGAGCAGTACTTC.

This clonotype was found a few times. The J gene is TRBJ2-7, the V gene TRBV7-9; TRBD2 matches at 9 bases. Germline V lookup: CDR1 SEHNR, CDR2 FQNEAQ (reference sequence). The CDR3 has 14 residues. With V trimmed by 0 bases and J by 5 bases, 2 bases remained unmatched. DNA for the CDR3: TGTGCCAGCAGCTTAGCGGCTAGCGGGAACGAGCAGTACTTC. As protein: CASSLAASGNEQYF.

This clonotype was detected ten times or more. V gene TRBV6-1 combines with J gene TRBJ2-7, with 9 bases aligning to TRBD1. V lost 6 bases and J lost 6; bases outside the gene matches: 9. The CDR3 has 14 amino acids. Germline CDR1 reads MNHNS; CDR2 reads SASEGT. This CDR3 is CASSTPGQGREQYF. The CDR3 DNA reads as TGTGCCAGCAGCACTCCGGGACAGGGACGCGAGCAGTACTTC.

The CDR3 loop reads CASSLAFGRAPFF. For the CDR3, the DNA is TGTGCCAGCAGCTTAGCGTTCGGCAGGGCCCCCTTCTTT. The rearrangement links TRBV7-2 to TRBJ1-1; TRBD1 might be the D (5 bases). V lost 0 bases and J lost 14, with 16 bases in between. The germline V gene encodes CDR1 SGHTA and CDR2 FQGNSA. The CDR3 contains 13 residues. Supplemented by reference TRBV7-2 and TRBJ1-1, the full variable domain reads GAGVSQSPSNKVTEKGKDVELRCDPISGHTALYWYRQSLGQGLEFLIYFQGNSAPDKSGLPSDRFSAERTGGSVSTLTIQRTQQEDSAVYLCASSLAFGRAPFFGQGTRLTVV.

This clonotype was recorded a few times. The chain recombines TRBV6-1 with TRBJ2-1; 7 nucleotides match TRBD2. V was clipped by 6 bases and J by 0 bases; unmatched bases: 5. The CDR3 length is 15 residues. Per germline, CDR1 MNHNS and CDR2 SASEGT. CDR3 amino acids: CASSSQRGSYNEQFF. The CDR3, as DNA: TGTGCCAGCAGCTCACAGCGGGGCTCCTACAATGAGCAGTTCTTC.

This clonotype was picked up a small number of times. The J gene is TRBJ2-1, the V gene TRBV11-3; a possible D gene is TRBD2 (5 bases). The CDR3 runs to 13 residues. V was pared by 5 bases and J by 8 bases, with 13 bases between. Germline-derived CDR1 and CDR2 are SGHNT and YENEEA. CDR3 in amino acids: CASSDKLVYEQFF. CDR3 nucleotides: TGTGCCAGCAGCGATAAACTAGTCTATGAGCAGTTCTTC.

This clonotype occurred many times. The genes are TRBV10-3 and TRBJ2-5, with 11 positions matching TRBD2. Germline CDR1 reads ENHRY; CDR2 reads SYGVKD. V trimming: 4 bases; J trimming: 1 base; junction bases outside the gene matches: 2. CDR3 length: 15 residues. CDR3 residues: CAISAGTSGQETQYF. CDR3 coding DNA: TGTGCCATCAGTGCTGGGACTAGCGGCCAAGAGACCCAGTACTTC.

The chain is built from TRBV12-3 or TRBV12-4 and TRBJ2-4, with a possible D match to TRBD2 (6 bases). Deletions cut 6 bases from V and 0 bases from J, with 18 bases between. The CDR3 contains 17 residues. The CDR3 sequence: CASSAPGEWGAKNIQYF. The CDR3 DNA is TGTGCCAGCAGCGCCCCGGGGGAGTGGGGAGCCAAAAACATTCAGTACTTC.

J is TRBJ2-2 and V is TRBV29-1; tentative D call: TRBD1 (6 bases). Trimming stripped 4 bases from V and 7 bases from J, with 13 bases between. Germline values: CDR1 SQVTM, CDR2 ANQGSEA. The CDR3 is 13 amino acids. The CDR3 DNA reads as TGCAGCGTTGGCCAGGGGTACGGCGGGGAGCTGTTTTTT. It specifies CSVGQGYGGELFF.

CDR3 region: CASSHTSGSTDTQYF. CDR3 in DNA: TGTGCCAGCAGTCATACTAGCGGTAGCACAGATACGCAGTATTTT. V and J are TRBV12-3 or TRBV12-4 and TRBJ2-3; TRBD2 matches at 8 bases. The CDR3 spans 15 residues. V lost 5 bases to trimming and J lost 0 bases; unmatched junction nucleotides: 4.

This clonotype was seen at least ten times. V and J are TRBV5-1 and TRBJ2-3, with 9 positions matching TRBD2. With V trimmed by 1 base and J by 0 bases, 3 bases remained unmatched. The CDR3 runs 16 residues. Germline V gene lookup returns CDR1 SGHRS and CDR2 YFSETQ. CDR3 DNA sequence: TGCGCCAGCAGCTTGACGGGACTAGCAAGCACAGATACGCAGTATTTT. Its protein is CASSLTGLASTDTQYF. Complete variable domain (other parts from reference TRBV5-1 and TRBJ2-3): KAGVTQTPRYLIKTRGQQVTLSCSPISGHRSVSWYQQTPGQGLQFLFEYFSETQRNKGNFPGRFSGRQFSNSRSEMNVSTLELGDSALYLCASSLTGLASTDTQYFGPGTRLTVL.

In this sample, this clonotype turned up once. One end of the junction does not line up with germline, which may come from a read error. V gene TRBV20-1 combines with J gene TRBJ1-6; 8 positions agree with TRBD1. The CDR3 loop spans 15 amino acids. Germline CDR1 reads DFQATT; CDR2 reads SNEGSKA (reference sequence). The chain's CDR3 is CSATSGGVYNAPLHF. DNA for the CDR3: TGCAGTGCCACTTCAGGGGGCGTCTATAATGCACCCCTCCACTTT.

This sequence joins TRBV7-6 and TRBJ2-2; TRBD2 might be the D (6 bases). The germline V gene encodes CDR1 SGHVS and CDR2 FNYEAQ. The CDR3 consists of 15 residues. The V end was cut by 1 base, the J end by 4 bases, with 10 bases between. The CDR3 protein is CASSLVGLTTGELFF. CDR3 bases: TGTGCCAGCAGCTTAGTGGGACTCACCACCGGGGAGCTGTTTTTT.

This clonotype was observed a few times. The chain employs TRBV6-5 and TRBJ1-2; D gene uncertain. The ends were cut back, 1 base at V and 5 bases at J, with 11 bases in the middle. This CDR3 spans 14 amino acids. Germline loops: CDR1 MNHEY, CDR2 SVGAGI. This chain's CDR3 is CASSYLNNGYGYTF. The CDR3 coding sequence is TGTGCCAGCAGTTACTTGAATAATGGGTATGGCTACACCTTC.

This clonotype came up many times. The chain uses TRBV9 and TRBJ2-1; D not resolved. This CDR3 has 14 amino acids. V was trimmed by 4 bases and J by 6 bases, leaving 14 bases between them. Germline assignment: CDR1 SGDLS and CDR2 YYNGEE. The CDR3 DNA is TGTGCCAGCAGCACCCGTCGTACCGCCAATGAGCAGTTCTTC. Translating gives CASSTRRTANEQFF.

This clonotype was seen a handful of times. The V and J genes are TRBV6-5 and TRBJ1-3, with D unresolved. This CDR3 has 17 residues. Germline loops: CDR1 MNHEY, CDR2 SVGAGI. The V and J ends lost 0 bases and 2 bases respectively, with 14 bases between them. The CDR3 reads CASSYSGVPNAGNTIYF. As DNA, the CDR3 is TGTGCCAGCAGTTACTCTGGGGTCCCCAACGCTGGAAACACCATATATTTT.

This chain connects TRBV5-8 to TRBJ2-1, with TRBD1 matching 10 bases. From germline, CDR1 is SGHTS and CDR2 YDEGEE. The CDR3 extends over 18 amino acids. V dropped 4 bases and J dropped 4; count of bases not matched to a gene: 14. CDR3 region: CASSGTLTGTGVYNEQFF. DNA of the CDR3: TGTGCCAGCAGCGGAACCCTCACCGGGACAGGGGTATACAATGAGCAGTTCTTC.

The V gene is TRBV27, the J gene TRBJ2-7; D may be TRBD1 (6 bases). The germline V gene has CDR1 MNHEY and CDR2 SMNVEV (reference sequence). CDR3 size: 17 residues. V lost 5 bases and J 2 bases, leaving 22 bases between the germline ends. The CDR3 region is CASSTLTTGDRTYEQYF. The CDR3 DNA reads TGTGCCAGCAGTACCCTTACGACCGGAGACAGGACCTACGAGCAGTACTTC.

This clonotype was seen repeatedly, ten times or more. The chain joins TRBV6-5 to TRBJ2-2; D is ambiguous. V lost 6 bases and J 9 bases, leaving 17 bases between the germline ends. In germline, CDR1 is MNHEY, CDR2 SVGAGI. The CDR3 has 14 residues. This CDR3 reads CASRPAPTAWELFF. The CDR3 DNA follows: TGTGCCAGCAGACCAGCGCCAACCGCCTGGGAGCTGTTTTTT.

The rearrangement uses TRBV5-5 and TRBJ1-1; D gene unclear. Germline loops: CDR1 SGHKS, CDR2 YYEKEE (reference sequence). The V end was cut by 3 bases, the J end by 1 base, with 16 bases between. The CDR3 spans 16 residues. This CDR3 is CASSYAATGRNTEAFF. The CDR3 DNA is TGTGCCAGCAGCTACGCCGCGACCGGGAGGAACACTGAAGCTTTCTTT.